The next 29 T cell receptor beta chains were all read from a single sample in a study of blood T cell repertoires in COVID-19. Profiling relied on immunoSEQ multiplex PCR, and the TCRdb table lists in-frame clones only, not all of them. In the table there are about 250,000 clones, 82% of which are singletons. The specimen sequenced was peripheral blood. The receptors shown here come from a woman aged 80 or older with active or convalescent COVID-19.

The gene calls are TRBV4-2 and TRBJ2-1; 9 bases align to TRBD2. Per the germline V gene, CDR1 is LGHNA and CDR2 is YNFKEQ. The V gene end was trimmed by 0 bases and the J gene end by 1 base; junction bases not matched to a gene: 10. This CDR3 spans 19 amino acids. The CDR3, as DNA: TGTGCCAGCAGCCAAGAACCAGCGGGGGGCCCATCTTCCTACAATGAGCAGTTCTTC. It is translated as CASSQEPAGGPSSYNEQFF.

This chain uses TRBV18 with TRBJ1-6; D unresolved. The CDR3 length is 14 residues. V was clipped by 5 bases and J by 10 bases, with 15 bases between them. Germline loops: CDR1 KGHSH, CDR2 LQKENI. The CDR3 loop is CASSVDKAYSPLHF. Written as DNA, the CDR3 is TGTGCCAGCTCAGTCGACAAAGCCTACTCACCCCTCCACTTT.

The chain is built from TRBV28 and TRBJ1-1; D is ambiguous. Per germline, CDR1 MDHEN and CDR2 SYDVKM. The CDR3 has 14 amino acids. Trimming shortened V by 1 base and J by 0 bases, and 6 bases separated the two germline ends. CDR3 nucleotide sequence: TGTGCCAGCAGTTTATTCGGGGTGAACACTGAAGCTTTCTTT. Protein sequence: CASSLFGVNTEAFF.

V and J are TRBV5-1 and TRBJ1-4; no definite D call. Per germline, CDR1 SGHRS and CDR2 YFSETQ. CDR3 length: 15 residues. V gave up 0 bases and J gave up 8 bases, with 14 bases separating them. The CDR3 spells CASSLEGRDWEKLFF. The CDR3 bases are TGCGCCAGCAGCTTGGAAGGCCGGGATTGGGAAAAACTGTTTTTT.

The CDR3 sequence is CSASLAGDEKLFF. CDR3 nucleotide sequence: TGCAGTGCTAGTCTGGCAGGGGATGAAAAACTGTTTTTT. The chain links TRBV20-1 to TRBJ1-4; the D gene is possibly TRBD1 (6 bases). Trimming shortened V by 3 bases and J by 6 bases, and 11 bases separated the two germline ends. Germline V lookup: CDR1 DFQATT, CDR2 SNEGSKA (reference sequence). This CDR3 has 13 amino acids.

The rearrangement uses TRBV3-1 (or the pseudogene TRBV3-2) and TRBJ1-3; 7 bases are a match to TRBD1. The CDR3 totals 17 residues. Losses at the gene ends were 1 base for V and 1 base for J; bases not matched to a gene: 7. Germline-derived CDR1 and CDR2 are LGHDT and YNNKEL (reference sequence). The chain's CDR3 is CASSQGYRGRSGNTIYF. In DNA, the CDR3 is TGTGCCAGCAGCCAAGGTTACAGGGGACGTTCTGGAAACACCATATATTTT.

This clone was observed a single time. The CDR3 loop reads CASSLLASMTGELFF. In nucleotides, the CDR3 is TGCGCCAGCAGCTTGTTGGCTAGCATGACCGGGGAGCTGTTTTTT. The chain combines TRBV5-1 with TRBJ2-2; the D gene is possibly TRBD2 (5 bases). V lost 1 base and J 5 bases, leaving 12 bases between the germline ends. The CDR3 is 15 residues long. Germline CDR1 SGHRS, CDR2 YFSETQ.

The chain links TRBV27 to TRBJ2-1, with D unresolved. In germline, CDR1 is MNHEY, CDR2 SMNVEV (reference sequence). V lost 8 bases, J lost 0 bases, and 5 bases lay in between. The CDR3 is made up of 12 amino acids. The CDR3 loop is CASLSSYNEQFF. CDR3 sequence (DNA): TGTGCCAGCCTCAGCTCCTACAATGAGCAGTTCTTC.

The chain carries TRBV2 and TRBJ2-7; TRBD2 is a possible D gene (5 bases). V was shortened by 6 bases and J by 0 bases, with 18 bases between the two germline ends. The germline V gene encodes CDR1 SNHLY and CDR2 FYNNEI. This CDR3 is built from 16 residues. The chain's CDR3 is CASRRTGLDPSYEQYF. In DNA form, the CDR3 reads TGTGCCAGCAGGAGGACGGGATTGGACCCCTCCTACGAGCAGTACTTC.

The rearrangement joins TRBV6-5 to TRBJ2-7, with TRBD1 matching 7 bases. Germline CDR1 is MNHEY and CDR2 is SVGAGI. V lost 5 bases, J lost 6 bases, and 10 bases stayed unmatched. CDR3 length: 14 residues. The CDR3 loop reads CASSRQGRMGEQYF. CDR3 nucleotide sequence: TGTGCCAGCAGTCGACAGGGAAGAATGGGCGAGCAGTACTTC.

The sample holds a few counts of this clone. The chain carries TRBV15 and TRBJ1-3; D gene uncertain. Germline-derived CDR1 and CDR2 are LNHNV and YYDKDF (reference sequence). Deletions cut 2 bases from V and 0 bases from J, with 5 bases between. The CDR3 covers 14 residues. CDR3 coding DNA: TGTGCCACCAGCAGACCTATCTCTGGAAACACCATATATTTT. This gives the protein CATSRPISGNTIYF.

The V call is TRBV5-1, the J call TRBJ2-7, with D maybe TRBD2 (5 bases). Trimming stripped 0 bases from V and 3 bases from J, with 13 bases between. The CDR3 sequence is 15 residues long. The germline CDR1 and CDR2 sequences are SGHRS and YFSETQ. The CDR3 protein is CASSLGAVGNYEQYF. The CDR3 nucleotides are TGCGCCAGCAGCTTGGGCGCAGTCGGGAACTACGAGCAGTACTTC.

The rearrangement uses TRBV14 and TRBJ2-7, with a possible D match to TRBD2 (6 bases). This CDR3 spans 16 amino acids. The V and J ends lost 0 bases and 1 base respectively, with 13 bases between them. The germline V gene encodes CDR1 SGHDN and CDR2 FVKESK. The CDR3 DNA is TGTGCCAGCAGCCAAGATCGACAGCGGGTTTCCTACGAGCAGTACTTC. Translating gives CASSQDRQRVSYEQYF.

The V gene is TRBV5-1, the J gene TRBJ2-2, with TRBD2 matching 8 bases. The germline gives CDR1 SGHRS, CDR2 YFSETQ. J lost 4 bases, V lost 5 bases, and 7 bases had no gene match. The CDR3 covers 15 residues. The CDR3 loop is CASSNSGGSTGELFF. The CDR3 coding sequence is TGCGCCAGCAGTAACAGCGGGGGAAGCACCGGGGAGCTGTTTTTT. Combining the CDR3 with reference TRBV5-1 and TRBJ2-2 gives the whole variable domain KAGVTQTPRYLIKTRGQQVTLSCSPISGHRSVSWYQQTPGQGLQFLFEYFSETQRNKGNFPGRFSGRQFSNSRSEMNVSTLELGDSALYLCASSNSGGSTGELFFGEGSRLTVL.

This rearrangement joins TRBV6-5 to TRBJ1-3; 7 nucleotides line up with TRBD1. From germline, CDR1 is MNHEY and CDR2 SVGAGI. The length of the CDR3 is 12 residues. With V trimmed by 11 bases and J by 8 bases, 9 bases remained unmatched. DNA of the CDR3: TGTGCCGCACCCGACAGGGCGGACACCATATATTTT. As protein: CAAPDRADTIYF.

As for this clone: This specimen includes other DNA sequences encoding the same CDR3. This chain uses TRBV5-6 with TRBJ1-2, with TRBD1 matching over 9 bases. The J segment lost 2 bases and the V segment lost 4 bases, leaving 3 bases of the junction unmatched. Per the germline V gene, CDR1 is SGHDT and CDR2 is YYEEEE. This CDR3 is built from 14 residues. CDR3 loop: CASSGDRGNYGYTF. CDR3 sequence (DNA): TGTGCCAGCAGCGGCGACAGGGGGAACTATGGCTACACCTTC. The whole variable domain, remainder taken from reference TRBV5-6 and TRBJ1-2, is DAGVTQSPTHLIKTRGQQVTLRCSPKSGHDTVSWYQQALGQGPQFIFQYYEEEERQRGNFPDRFSGHQFPNYSSELNVNALLLGDSALYLCASSGDRGNYGYTFGSGTRLTVV.

The rearrangement joins TRBV19 to TRBJ1-3; 7 bases align to TRBD1. This CDR3 has 15 amino acids. Trimming at V came to 6 bases and at J to 0 bases, leaving 5 bases not matched to a gene. Germline V lookup: CDR1 LNHDA, CDR2 SQIVND (reference sequence). The CDR3 DNA follows: TGTGCCAGTAGGAAAAGACAGGGCTCTGGAAACACCATATATTTT. Protein sequence: CASRKRQGSGNTIYF.

The chain recombines TRBV19 with TRBJ1-1; D is ambiguous. Trimming removed 7 bases at V and 2 bases at J, with 5 bases between. Germline CDR1 and CDR2: LNHDA and SQIVND (reference sequence). CDR3 size: 11 residues. The CDR3 is CASTGNTEAFF. The CDR3 DNA reads as TGTGCCAGTACAGGAAACACTGAAGCTTTCTTT.

V is TRBV27 and J is TRBJ1-2; 10 bases fit TRBD1. There are 16 residues in the CDR3. Germline loops: CDR1 MNHEY, CDR2 SMNVEV (reference sequence). V lost 3 bases to trimming and J lost 6 bases; unmatched junction nucleotides: 10. The CDR3 region is CASSFSPGQGRDGYTF. CDR3 DNA: TGTGCCAGCAGTTTTTCTCCGGGACAGGGGAGGGATGGCTACACCTTC.

The chain employs TRBV10-2 and TRBJ1-5, with D possibly TRBD1 on 6 matching bases. The germline V gene encodes CDR1 WSHSY and CDR2 SAAADI. This CDR3 region has 15 residues. The V end was cut by 4 bases, the J end by 1 base, with 11 bases between. This CDR3 is CASSVAQGSNQPQHF. The CDR3 region has the DNA TGCGCCAGCAGTGTGGCACAGGGAAGCAATCAGCCCCAGCATTTT.

The CDR3 region has the DNA TGTGCCACCAGCGGACGGACAGGGATGTTGGGCGGCTACACCTTC. Amino acids: CATSGRTGMLGGYTF. The rearrangement links TRBV15 to TRBJ1-2; 8 bases align to TRBD1. The CDR3 runs 15 residues. Germline V gives CDR1 LNHNV, CDR2 YYDKDF (reference sequence). J was trimmed by 8 bases and V by 5 bases; bases with no gene match: 13.

This clone was seen only a few times. This chain joins TRBV7-2 and TRBJ1-5; TRBD1 is a possible D gene (5 bases). The CDR3 contains 15 residues. Trimming cost V 1 base and J 9 bases, with 16 bases left between them. Looked up from germline, CDR1 is SGHTA and CDR2 is FQGNSA. The CDR3 here is CASSLDKAGQRPQHF. The CDR3 coding sequence is TGTGCCAGCAGCTTAGATAAGGCAGGGCAAAGGCCCCAGCATTTT.

This clone showed up just a few times. CDR3 DNA: TGTGCCAGCAGGGAGAGCTCTGGAAACACCATATATTTT. Protein sequence: CASRESSGNTIYF. The V and J genes are TRBV6-5 and TRBJ1-3; D remains ambiguous. The CDR3 has 13 amino acids. CDR1 MNHEY and CDR2 SVGAGI come from the germline V gene. V gave up 6 bases and J gave up 0 bases, with 6 bases separating them.

This chain uses TRBV5-1 with TRBJ1-3; no definite D call. The CDR3 is 15 amino acids. The V end was cut by 4 bases, the J end by 3 bases, with 14 bases between. CDR1 SGHRS and CDR2 YFSETQ come from the germline V gene. CDR3 sequence reads: CASSLTGEGGNTIYF. The CDR3 DNA sequence: TGCGCCAGCAGCCTTACCGGTGAGGGTGGAAACACCATATATTTT.

The CDR3 loop is CSVERQTNTEAFF. In DNA form, the CDR3 reads TGCAGCGTTGAAAGACAGACGAACACTGAAGCTTTCTTT. The V gene is TRBV29-1, the J gene TRBJ1-1, with D maybe TRBD1 (5 bases). V gave up 2 bases and J gave up 1 base, with 8 bases separating them. CDR3 size: 13 residues. Germline V gene lookup returns CDR1 SQVTM and CDR2 ANQGSEA.

Only a few counts were recorded for this clone. CDR3 coding DNA: TGTGCCACCAGTGATGGAGGGAATTTTAATCAGCCCCAGCATTTT. The encoded protein is CATSDGGNFNQPQHF. The V call is TRBV24-1, the J call TRBJ1-5; D is unresolved. There are 15 residues in the CDR3. Germline-derived CDR1 and CDR2 are KGHDR and SFDVKD. The V end was cut by 3 bases, the J end by 4 bases, with 12 bases between.

V and J are TRBV10-3 and TRBJ2-1; 9 bases fit TRBD1. The CDR3 has 14 amino acids. The V gene end was trimmed by 4 bases and the J gene end by 5 bases; junction bases not matched to a gene: 3. Germline V gene data show CDR1 as ENHRY and CDR2 as SYGVKD. The CDR3 reads CAISVGTGHNEQFF. The DNA for the CDR3 is TGTGCCATCAGTGTAGGGACAGGGCACAATGAGCAGTTCTTC.

This chain links TRBV28 with TRBJ1-5; D ambiguous. Trimming cost V 6 bases and J 14 bases, with 17 bases left between them. The CDR3 spans 12 residues. Per the germline V gene, CDR1 is MDHEN and CDR2 is SYDVKM. CDR3: CASRTAGGQKHF. The DNA of the CDR3 is TGTGCCAGCAGAACCGCGGGAGGCCAGAAGCATTTT. Variable domain in full (rest from reference TRBV28 and TRBJ1-5): DVKVTQSSRYLVKRTGEKVFLECVQDMDHENMFWYRQDPGLGLRLIYFSYDVKMKEKGDIPEGYSVSREKKERFSLILESASTNQTSMYLCASRTAGGQKHFGDGTRLSIL.

The V and J genes are TRBV5-1 and TRBJ2-5; no clear D gene. CDR1 is SGHRS and CDR2 is YFSETQ in the germline V gene. The CDR3 covers 12 residues. Trimming took 0 bases from V and 5 from J, leaving 5 bases between them. CDR3 coding DNA: TGCGCCAGCAGCTTGGCAATTGAGACCCAGTACTTC. This codes for CASSLAIETQYF. The entire variable domain, with the rest obtained from reference TRBV5-1 and TRBJ2-5, is as follows: KAGVTQTPRYLIKTRGQQVTLSCSPISGHRSVSWYQQTPGQGLQFLFEYFSETQRNKGNFPGRFSGRQFSNSRSEMNVSTLELGDSALYLCASSLAIETQYFGPGTRLLVL.